Listed below are T cell receptor beta chains from one sample, sequenced in a study of shared clonotypes between healthy human individuals. Repertoires were generated with immunoSEQ multiplex PCR, while TCRdb's copy carries only in-frame clones and drops some. Of 2.5 million or so clones listed, around nine tenths are singletons. Material for sequencing was naive CD4+ T cells sorted from blood. The receptors here all came from a man aged 18 to 30 in good health. Each CDR3 is given with its conserved first and last residue. A D gene is named only where the DNA matches it firmly. Expanded clones get a size class; other rows say once, few or many, or leave the size out.

D	size	V	J	CDR3	DNA
-	-	TRBV11-3	TRBJ2-2	CASSLDRPGGELFF	TGTGCCAGCAGCTTAGATCGTCCCGGAGGGGAGCTGTTTTTT
TRBD1	-	TRBV2	TRBJ1-1	CASSEDRGNTEAFF	TGTGCCAGCAGTGAAGACAGGGGGAACACTGAAGCTTTCTTT
-	-	TRBV6-5	TRBJ2-7	CASSLESSYEQYF	TGTGCCAGCAGCCTCGAGAGCTCCTACGAGCAGTACTTC
-	-	TRBV5-1	TRBJ2-3	CASSREGTDTQYF	TGCGCCAGCAGCCGCGAAGGAACAGATACGCAGTATTTT
TRBD1	-	TRBV30	TRBJ1-3	CAWSAGGTLGNTIYF	TGTGCCTGGAGTGCAGGGGGCACACTTGGAAACACCATATATTTT
TRBD2	once	TRBV5-1	TRBJ2-5	CASSLAGTSGETQYF	TGCGCCAGCAGCCTTGCCGGGACTAGCGGGGAGACCCAGTACTTC
-	-	TRBV30	TRBJ2-6	CAYSGPSGANVLTF	TGTGCCTACTCGGGTCCCTCTGGGGCCAACGTCCTGACTTTC
TRBD1	-	TRBV11-2	TRBJ1-5	CASSLDSGGQPQHF	TGTGCCAGCAGCTTGGACTCAGGGGGGCAGCCCCAGCATTTT
TRBD1	-	TRBV6-1	TRBJ1-1	CASSGRQGARGPEAFF	TGTGCCAGCAGTGGTCGACAGGGGGCCCGGGGACCTGAAGCTTTCTTT
TRBD1	-	TRBV28	TRBJ1-5	CASRPGQGYNQPQHF	TGTGCCAGCAGGCCGGGACAGGGATATAATCAGCCCCAGCATTTT
TRBD1	-	TRBV5-1	TRBJ2-5	CASSLAVQGAGETQYF	TGCGCCAGCAGCTTGGCCGTGCAGGGGGCAGGGGAGACCCAGTACTTC
-	-	TRBV5-6	TRBJ1-5	CASSLLGNQPQHF	TGTGCCAGCAGCTTGTTGGGGAATCAGCCCCAGCATTTT
-	-	TRBV5-4	TRBJ1-1	CASSLRGPWTEAFF	TGTGCCAGCAGCTTGCGAGGCCCGTGGACTGAAGCTTTCTTT
TRBD2	-	TRBV18	TRBJ2-7	CASSPAPGTSRPYEQYF	TGTGCCAGCTCACCCGCACCGGGGACTAGCCGACCCTACGAGCAGTACTTC
-	-	TRBV7-8	TRBJ1-4	CASSEQGGEKLFF	TGTGCCAGCAGCGAACAGGGTGGGGAAAAACTGTTTTTT
-	-	TRBV19	TRBJ1-1	CASSIQGPGAGKAEAFF	TGTGCCAGTAGTATACAGGGTCCCGGGGCAGGGAAGGCTGAAGCTTTCTTT
-	-	TRBV6-5	TRBJ2-7	CASSYSQGLFEQYF	TGTGCCAGCAGTTACAGTCAGGGCCTCTTCGAGCAGTACTTC
-	-	TRBV10-1	TRBJ1-3	CASSESINKPGNTIYF	TGCGCCAGCAGTGAGTCGATAAACAAACCTGGAAACACCATATATTTT
-	-	TRBV28	TRBJ1-2	CASSLATGDYGYTF	TGTGCCAGCAGTTTGGCGACAGGAGACTATGGCTACACCTTC
TRBD2	-	TRBV19	TRBJ2-6	CASKTTSGGSGANVLTF	TGTGCCAGTAAGACCACTAGCGGGGGCTCTGGGGCCAACGTCCTGACTTTC
-	-	TRBV6-6	TRBJ1-6	CASSYSQPYNSPLHF	TGTGCCAGCAGTTACTCCCAGCCATATAATTCACCCCTCCACTTT
-	-	TRBV30	TRBJ2-7	CAWSHNSYEQYF	TGTGCCTGGAGTCACAACTCCTACGAGCAGTACTTC
-	-	TRBV14	TRBJ2-1	CASSQLRGDEQFF	TGTGCCAGCAGCCAGCTGAGGGGCGATGAGCAGTTCTTC
-	-	TRBV29-1	TRBJ2-1	CSVELLDRSSYNEQFF	TGCAGCGTCGAACTACTAGACAGGTCCTCCTACAATGAGCAGTTCTTC
TRBD1	-	TRBV5-1	TRBJ1-1	CASSLQGGNTEAFF	TGCGCCAGCAGCTTGCAGGGGGGAAACACTGAAGCTTTCTTT
-	-	TRBV10-1	TRBJ2-2	CASSGGSGTVNTGELFF	TGCGCCAGCAGTGGGGGATCCGGGACGGTGAACACCGGGGAGCTGTTTTTT
-	-	TRBV9	TRBJ1-1	CASSAEGENTEAFF	TGTGCCAGCAGCGCGGAGGGGGAGAACACTGAAGCTTTCTTT
-	-	TRBV19	TRBJ2-3	CASSIAALGTDTQYF	TGTGCCAGTAGTATAGCGGCCCTGGGGACAGATACGCAGTATTTT
TRBD2	-	TRBV19	TRBJ2-7	CASSIDLLAGNYYEQYF	TGTGCCAGTAGTATAGATCTACTAGCGGGGAACTACTACGAGCAGTACTTC
-	-	TRBV11-2	TRBJ2-7	CASSLDPRQGRGYEQYF	TGTGCCAGCAGCTTAGATCCCAGACAGGGCCGGGGGTACGAGCAGTACTTC
TRBD1	-	TRBV9	TRBJ1-2	CASSTRPQGEDGYTF	TGTGCCAGCAGCACCCGACCCCAGGGGGAGGATGGCTACACCTTC
TRBD2	-	TRBV6-6	TRBJ2-5	CASSYTSGGEETQYF	TGTGCCAGCAGTTACACTAGCGGGGGGGAAGAGACCCAGTACTTC
-	once	TRBV28	TRBJ1-5	CASRGQSPNQPQHF	TGTGCCAGCAGAGGACAGTCGCCGAATCAGCCCCAGCATTTT
-	-	TRBV19	TRBJ2-2	CASSSSGLVVISYGELFF	TGTGCCAGTAGTTCCTCGGGCCTAGTAGTGATTTCTTACGGGGAGCTGTTTTTT
TRBD1	-	TRBV10-3	TRBJ2-7	CAISESGQGAYEQYF	TGTGCCATCAGTGAGTCGGGACAGGGGGCTTACGAGCAGTACTTC
-	-	TRBV6-4	TRBJ1-2	CASTTEGNYGYTF	TGTGCCAGCACTACGGAGGGTAACTATGGCTACACCTTC
-	once	TRBV2	TRBJ2-7	CASSPRDEQYF	TGTGCCAGCAGTCCCAGGGACGAGCAGTACTTC
-	-	TRBV6-1	TRBJ1-1	CASSDNVYTEAFF	TGTGCCAGCAGTGATAATGTTTACACTGAAGCTTTCTTT
-	-	TRBV5-1	TRBJ2-1	CASSLALGPEEQFF	TGCGCCAGCAGCTTGGCTCTAGGGCCGGAAGAGCAGTTCTTC
-	-	TRBV2	TRBJ2-1	CASSGPTGSGGTSYNEQFF	TGTGCCAGCAGTGGACCGACGGGTAGCGGAGGGACCTCCTACAATGAGCAGTTCTTC
TRBD1	-	TRBV6-5	TRBJ1-2	CASSYSHGTGGGYTF	TGTGCCAGCAGTTACTCGCACGGGACAGGTGGCGGCTACACCTTC
-	-	TRBV7-2	TRBJ2-3	CASSFPTRGNPTDTQYF	TGTGCCAGCAGCTTCCCCACCCGCGGGAATCCCACAGATACGCAGTATTTT
-	-	TRBV5-1	TRBJ1-4	CASRLGQLEEKLFF	TGCGCCAGCAGACTTGGACAGCTGGAAGAAAAACTGTTTTTT
-	-	TRBV6-5	TRBJ2-6	CASSYVRSGANVLTF	TGTGCCAGCAGTTACGTGCGCTCTGGGGCCAACGTCCTGACTTTC
TRBD1	-	TRBV6-5	TRBJ1-2	CASSRTGAYGYTF	TGTGCCAGCAGTAGGACAGGGGCCTATGGCTACACCTTC
TRBD1	-	TRBV7-7	TRBJ2-5	CASSSRTGLGETQYF	TGTGCTAGCAGCTCCCGGACAGGGCTCGGGGAGACCCAGTACTTC
TRBD2	-	TRBV5-4	TRBJ2-3	CASSRTAGAGTDTQYF	TGTGCCAGCAGCCGGACAGCGGGAGCTGGCACAGATACGCAGTATTTT
-	once	TRBV30	TRBJ2-2	CAWSVQGLGGTGELFF	TGTGCCTGGAGTGTACAGGGACTTGGGGGCACCGGGGAGCTGTTTTTT
-	-	TRBV6-6	TRBJ1-3	CASSLYGGNTIYF	TGTGCCAGCAGTTTGTACGGGGGAAACACCATATATTTT
-	-	TRBV28	TRBJ2-2	CASSSGPLTGELFF	TGTGCCAGCAGTTCGGGACCACTCACCGGGGAGCTGTTTTTT